This T cell receptor beta chain was identified in a study of post-analysis software for immune sequencing data. This clonotype was counted between two and nine times. What it binds is unknown. General study findings and limits: The study found TRBV5-6, TRBV5-1 and TRBV20-1 among several TRBV segments more frequent in patients than controls.

This CDR3 comprises 15 residues. Germline CDR1 and CDR2: SGHTA and FQGNSA. Trimming cost V 3 bases and J 6 bases; bases outside gene matches: 7. The authors incorporated unique molecular identifiers into the TCR beta cDNA libraries. Researchers reported some 500,000 cDNA molecules coming from roughly 1 to 10 million T cells. TCRdb re-called the PCR reads through MiXCR, storing one row per CDR3 protein. Here the sample spans a few hundred thousand distinct CDR3 sequences, approximately 34% being singletons. V and J are TRBV7-2 and TRBJ2-3, with 9 bases fitting TRBD2. Material: blood. This receptor was obtained from a girl aged 10 to 17 with multiple sclerosis. CDR3 amino acids: CASSLTSGSVDTQYF. DNA of the CDR3: TGTGCCAGCAGCTTGACTAGCGGTTCAGTCGATACGCAGTATTTT. The full variable domain, with the rest looked up from reference TRBV7-2 and TRBJ2-3, is GAGVSQSPSNKVTEKGKDVELRCDPISGHTALYWYRQSLGQGLEFLIYFQGNSAPDKSGLPSDRFSAERTGGSVSTLTIQRTQQEDSAVYLCASSLTSGSVDTQYFGPGTRLTVL.